A selection of T cell receptor beta chains follows, all from one sample in a study of blood T cell repertoires in COVID-19. TCRdb's table, derived via immunoSEQ multiplex PCR, lists solely in-frame clones and lacks some. The sample yields about 220,000 clones, about 85% seen once. The material sequenced was peripheral blood. The receptors derive from a woman aged 45-59 years with COVID-19, enrolled during active disease. Both conserved end residues are part of each CDR3. Each record gives: CDR3 protein, CDR3 DNA, V gene, clone size, J gene, D gene. The D gene is left open where the match is weak. Part of the rows lack a size; the others show once, few, many or a class for expanded clones.

CASSTGDTEAFF TGCGCCAGCAGTACCGGGGACACTGAAGCTTTCTTT TRBV5-1 . TRBJ1-1 .
CASSLVAGNTEAFF TGTGCCAGCAGCTTGGTCGCGGGGAACACTGAAGCTTTCTTT TRBV5-4 few TRBJ1-1 .
CASSLATGFSGNTIYF TGTGCCAGCAGCTTAGCAACAGGTTTCTCTGGAAACACCATATATTTT TRBV7-6 once TRBJ1-3 .
CASTRGTGFGNTIYF TGTGCCAGCACCCGCGGGACAGGGTTCGGAAACACCATATATTTT TRBV7-2 . TRBJ1-3 TRBD1
CASSSGGMGVVGSGNTIYF TGTGCCAGCAGCTCAGGAGGGATGGGAGTAGTCGGCTCTGGAAACACCATATATTTT TRBV11-3 few TRBJ1-3 .
CASSLPVGTSGWETQYF TGTGCCAGCAGCCTCCCTGTGGGGACTAGCGGCTGGGAGACCCAGTACTTC TRBV7-9 once TRBJ2-5 TRBD2
CASMTANTGELFF TGTGCCAGTATGACTGCGAACACCGGGGAGCTGTTTTTT TRBV2 . TRBJ2-2 .
CASINPGEYGYTF TGTGCCAGCATCAATCCGGGGGAATATGGCTACACCTTC TRBV28 . TRBJ1-2 .
CASSADRDYGYTF TGTGCCAGCAGTGCGGACAGGGACTATGGCTACACCTTC TRBV2 . TRBJ1-2 TRBD1
CASTSPGRTEAFF TGCGCCAGCACGTCTCCAGGGAGGACTGAAGCTTTCTTT TRBV5-1 . TRBJ1-1 .
CASRSNRGPTYGYTF TGCGCCAGCAGATCAAACAGGGGTCCCACCTATGGCTACACCTTC TRBV5-1 . TRBJ1-2 TRBD1
CASSRDSKNIQYF TGTGCCAGCAGTCGGGACAGCAAAAACATTCAGTACTTC TRBV12-3/TRBV12-4 . TRBJ2-4 TRBD1
CASSQGGRGRSEAFF TGCGCCAGCAGCCAAGGAGGCAGGGGGCGGTCTGAAGCTTTCTTT TRBV4-3 . TRBJ1-1 TRBD1
CASSLGSAGANVLTF TGTGCCAGCAGCCTAGGGAGTGCCGGGGCCAACGTCCTGACTTTC TRBV7-6 . TRBJ2-6 .
CASSQAGTYGNTIYF TGTGCCAGCAGCCAAGCCGGGACATACGGAAACACCATATATTTT TRBV14 . TRBJ1-3 .
CASTAGGNTEAFF TGTGCCAGCACCGCGGGGGGGAACACTGAAGCTTTCTTT TRBV12-3/TRBV12-4 . TRBJ1-1 .
CASSVLSGQGRAGANVLTF TGTGCCAGCAGCGTACTTTCGGGGCAGGGGAGGGCTGGGGCCAACGTCCTGACTTTC TRBV9 . TRBJ2-6 .
CASSDPRQFVTDTQYF TGTGCCAGCAGCGATCCCCGACAGTTCGTAACAGATACGCAGTATTTT TRBV6-2/TRBV6-3 once TRBJ2-3 .
CASSQQGVGGYTF TGCGCCAGCAGCCAGCAGGGGGTGGGTGGCTACACCTTC TRBV5-1 . TRBJ1-2 TRBD1
CASSRRLATGTGELFF TGTGCCAGCAGCCGCAGACTAGCGACTGGAACCGGGGAGCTGTTTTTT TRBV11-2 . TRBJ2-2 TRBD2
CASSVELGLAALNEQFF TGTGCCAGCAGCGTAGAACTGGGACTAGCGGCCCTCAATGAGCAGTTCTTC TRBV9 . TRBJ2-1 TRBD2
CASSDRVSQPQHF TGTGCCAGTAGCGACAGGGTGAGTCAGCCCCAGCATTTT TRBV19 once TRBJ1-5 TRBD1
CASSQDRAQPQHF TGTGCCAGCAGCCAGGACAGGGCCCAGCCCCAGCATTTT TRBV3-1/TRBV3-2 . TRBJ1-5 TRBD1
CASSQELSSHDTF TGCGCCAGCAGCCAAGAGCTGAGTTCTCATGACACCTTC TRBV4-3 . TRBJ1-2 .
CASSVGWTGGSGNTIYF TGTGCCAGCAGCGTAGGTTGGACAGGGGGCTCTGGAAACACCATATATTTT TRBV9 once TRBJ1-3 TRBD1
CASSRPRPTFRYQETQYF TGTGCCAGCAGCCGTCCGCGCCCGACTTTTCGGTACCAAGAGACCCAGTACTTC TRBV7-9 . TRBJ2-5 .
CASSARQGRYEQYF TGTGCCAGCAGCGCCCGACAGGGCCGCTACGAGCAGTACTTC TRBV9 . TRBJ2-7 TRBD1
CASSPRGQAYEQYF TGTGCCAGCAGCCCAAGGGGACAGGCCTACGAGCAGTACTTC TRBV7-2 . TRBJ2-7 TRBD1
CASGTVSYGYTF TGTGCCAGCGGCACAGTAAGCTATGGCTACACCTTC TRBV3-1/TRBV3-2 . TRBJ1-2 .
CASSWYGGASETQYF TGTGCCAGCAGTTGGTACGGGGGGGCGTCAGAGACCCAGTACTTC TRBV6-2/TRBV6-3 . TRBJ2-5 TRBD2
CASPPGTKNYNEQFF TGTGCCAGCCCCCCGGGGACTAAAAACTACAATGAGCAGTTCTTC TRBV5-4 . TRBJ2-1 TRBD2
CASLSVDSPDTQYF TGTGCCAGCTTATCGGTGGACTCCCCAGATACGCAGTATTTT TRBV2 . TRBJ2-3 .
CSVEVGQLNTEAFF TGCAGCGTTGAAGTGGGGCAGTTGAACACTGAAGCTTTCTTT TRBV29-1 . TRBJ1-1 .
CASSKGTGIDSNQPQHF TGTGCCAGCAGTAAAGGGACAGGGATCGATAGCAATCAGCCCCAGCATTTT TRBV27 . TRBJ1-5 TRBD1
CAWKGQGSVSQPQHF TGTGCCTGGAAAGGACAGGGGTCGGTAAGTCAGCCCCAGCATTTT TRBV30 . TRBJ1-5 TRBD1
CAISFDRVGGYTF TGTGCCATCAGTTTCGACAGGGTTGGTGGCTACACCTTC TRBV10-3 . TRBJ1-2 TRBD1
CASSDPRAGTDTQYF TGTGCCAGCAGCGACCCCCGGGCAGGGACAGATACGCAGTATTTT TRBV9 . TRBJ2-3 .
CATRPTPTSGGATDTQYF TGTGCCACCAGACCAACACCGACTAGCGGGGGGGCAACAGATACGCAGTATTTT TRBV24-1 . TRBJ2-3 TRBD2
CASSSDRLNTIYF TGTGCCAGCAGCTCCGACAGGTTAAACACCATATATTTT TRBV7-2 . TRBJ1-3 .
CASSFNRGSEKLFF TGTGCCAGCAGCTTCAACAGGGGCTCTGAAAAACTGTTTTTT TRBV7-2 . TRBJ1-4 TRBD1
CASSAGRGSSVNYGYTF TGTGCCAGCAGCGCTGGGAGGGGCTCATCGGTTAACTATGGCTACACCTTC TRBV9 . TRBJ1-2 .
CASSIGTGRRDTQYF TGTGCCAGTAGTATAGGGACAGGCCGCAGAGATACGCAGTATTTT TRBV19 . TRBJ2-3 TRBD1
CASSPSRGAEDTQYF TGTGCCAGCAGCCCGAGTCGGGGGGCTGAAGATACGCAGTATTTT TRBV28 . TRBJ2-3 .
CASIADKNTEAFF TGTGCCAGTATCGCAGACAAGAACACTGAAGCTTTCTTT TRBV19 . TRBJ1-1 .
CAITHRTGGNSPLHF TGTGCCATCACACACAGGACAGGAGGAAATTCACCCCTCCACTTT TRBV28 . TRBJ1-6 TRBD1
CASSTERGISYGELFF TGTGCCAGTAGTACGGAGCGGGGGATATCTTACGGGGAGCTGTTTTTT TRBV19 once TRBJ2-2 TRBD2
CASSQARGASTDTQYF TGTGCCAGCAGCCAGGCGCGGGGGGCTAGCACAGATACGCAGTATTTT TRBV4-2 . TRBJ2-3 TRBD2
CASSRDRGTGELFF TGTGCCAGCAGTAGGGACAGGGGGACCGGGGAGCTGTTTTTT TRBV6-5 . TRBJ2-2 TRBD1